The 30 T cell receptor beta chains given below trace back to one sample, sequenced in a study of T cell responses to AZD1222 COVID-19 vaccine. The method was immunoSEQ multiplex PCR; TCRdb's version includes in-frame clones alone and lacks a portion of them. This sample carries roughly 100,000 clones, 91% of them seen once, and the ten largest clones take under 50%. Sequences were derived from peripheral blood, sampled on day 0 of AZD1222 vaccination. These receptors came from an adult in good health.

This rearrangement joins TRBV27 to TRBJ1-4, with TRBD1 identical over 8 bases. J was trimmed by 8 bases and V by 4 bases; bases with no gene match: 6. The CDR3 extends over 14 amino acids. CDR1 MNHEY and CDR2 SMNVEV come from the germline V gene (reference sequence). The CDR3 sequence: CASSSQGAGEKLFF. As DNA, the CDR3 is TGTGCCAGCAGTTCCCAGGGGGCGGGGGAAAAACTGTTTTTT. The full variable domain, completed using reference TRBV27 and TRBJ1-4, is EAQVTQNPRYLITVTGKKLTVTCSQNMNHEYMSWYRQDPGLGLRQIYYSMNVEVTDKGDVPEGYKVSRKEKRNFPLILESPSPNQTSLYFCASSSQGAGEKLFFGSGTQLSVL.

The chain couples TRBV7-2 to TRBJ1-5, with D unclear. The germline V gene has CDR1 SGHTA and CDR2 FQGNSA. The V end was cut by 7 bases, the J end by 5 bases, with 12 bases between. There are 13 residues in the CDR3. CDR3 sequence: CASTTSRDQPQHF. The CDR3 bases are TGTGCCAGCACCACGTCTCGGGATCAGCCCCAGCATTTT.

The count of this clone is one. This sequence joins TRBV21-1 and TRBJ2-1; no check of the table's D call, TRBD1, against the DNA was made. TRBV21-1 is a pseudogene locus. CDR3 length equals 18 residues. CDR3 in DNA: TGTGCCAGCAGCAAAGGGGCCGTGGCAGGGGCTTGTAACAATGAGCAGTTCTTC. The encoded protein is CASSKGAVAGACNNEQFF.

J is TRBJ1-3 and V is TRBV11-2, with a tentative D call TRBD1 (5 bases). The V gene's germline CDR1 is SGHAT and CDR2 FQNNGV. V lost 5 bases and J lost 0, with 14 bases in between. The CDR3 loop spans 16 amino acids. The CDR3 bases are TGTGCCAGCAGCGCAAGGAGGGGCGACTCTGGAAACACCATATATTTT. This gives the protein CASSARRGDSGNTIYF.

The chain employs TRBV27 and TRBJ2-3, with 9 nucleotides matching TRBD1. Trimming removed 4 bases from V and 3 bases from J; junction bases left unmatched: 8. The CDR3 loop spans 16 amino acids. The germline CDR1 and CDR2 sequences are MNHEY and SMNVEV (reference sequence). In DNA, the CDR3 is TGTGCCAGCAGTTCTTCCGGGACAGGGAGTACAGATACGCAGTATTTT. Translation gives CASSSSGTGSTDTQYF.

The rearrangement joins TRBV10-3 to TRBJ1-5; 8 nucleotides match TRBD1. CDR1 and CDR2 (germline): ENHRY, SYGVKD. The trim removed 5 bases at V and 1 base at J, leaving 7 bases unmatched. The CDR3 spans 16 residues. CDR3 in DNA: TGTGCCATCAGTTCTCAGGGGGCTAGCAGCAATCAGCCCCAGCATTTT. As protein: CAISSQGASSNQPQHF.

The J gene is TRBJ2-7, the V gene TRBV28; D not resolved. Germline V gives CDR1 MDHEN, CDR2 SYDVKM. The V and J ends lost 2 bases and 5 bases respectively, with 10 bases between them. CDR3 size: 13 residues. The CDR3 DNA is TGTGCCAGCAGTTTAGGCAGGATTAACGAGCAGTACTTC. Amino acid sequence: CASSLGRINEQYF.

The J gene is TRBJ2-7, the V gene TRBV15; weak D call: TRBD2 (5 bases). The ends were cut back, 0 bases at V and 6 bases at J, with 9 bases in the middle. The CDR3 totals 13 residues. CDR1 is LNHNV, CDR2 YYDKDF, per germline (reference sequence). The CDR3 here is CATSRDFAGEQYF. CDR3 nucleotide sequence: TGTGCCACCAGCAGAGATTTTGCGGGCGAGCAGTACTTC.

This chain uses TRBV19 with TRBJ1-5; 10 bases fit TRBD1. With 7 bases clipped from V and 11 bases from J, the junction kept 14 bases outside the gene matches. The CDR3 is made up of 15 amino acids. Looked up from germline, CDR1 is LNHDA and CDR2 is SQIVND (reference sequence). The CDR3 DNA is TGTGCCAGTACCGACCCCGGACAGGGGGTTAAGGCCCAGCATTTT. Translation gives CASTDPGQGVKAQHF. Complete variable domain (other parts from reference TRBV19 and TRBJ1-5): DGGITQSPKYLFRKEGQNVTLSCEQNLNHDAMYWYRQDPGQGLRLIYYSQIVNDFQKGDIAEGYSVSREKKESFPLTVTSAQKNPTAFYLCASTDPGQGVKAQHFGDGTRLSIL.

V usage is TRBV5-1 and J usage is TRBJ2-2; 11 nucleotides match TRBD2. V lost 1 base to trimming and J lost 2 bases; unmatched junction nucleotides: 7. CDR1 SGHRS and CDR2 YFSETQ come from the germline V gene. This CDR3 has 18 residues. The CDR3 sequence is CASSLKLAGVSNTGELFF. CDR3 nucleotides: TGCGCCAGCAGCTTGAAACTAGCGGGAGTCTCTAACACCGGGGAGCTGTTTTTT.

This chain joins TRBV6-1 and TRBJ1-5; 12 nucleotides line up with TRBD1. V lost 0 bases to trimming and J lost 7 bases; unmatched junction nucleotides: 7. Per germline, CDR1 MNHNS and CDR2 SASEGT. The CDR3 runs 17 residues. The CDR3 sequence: CASSEAPGQGAIQPQHF. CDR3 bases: TGTGCCAGCAGTGAAGCCCCGGGACAGGGGGCTATCCAGCCCCAGCATTTT.

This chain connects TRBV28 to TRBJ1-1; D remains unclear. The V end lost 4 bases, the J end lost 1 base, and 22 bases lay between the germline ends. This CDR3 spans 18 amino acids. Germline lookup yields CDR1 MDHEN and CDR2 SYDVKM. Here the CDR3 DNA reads TGTGCCAGCAGTTCCCCCTCCCTCGGAACGATGGGGAACACTGAAGCTTTCTTT. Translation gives CASSSPSLGTMGNTEAFF.

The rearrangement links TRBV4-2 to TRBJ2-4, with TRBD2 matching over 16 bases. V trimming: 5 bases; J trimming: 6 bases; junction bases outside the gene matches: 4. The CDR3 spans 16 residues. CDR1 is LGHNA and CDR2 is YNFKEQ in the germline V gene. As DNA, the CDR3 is TGTGCCAGCAGCGAGGGACTAGCGGGAGGGGGAAACATTCAGTACTTC. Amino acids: CASSEGLAGGGNIQYF.

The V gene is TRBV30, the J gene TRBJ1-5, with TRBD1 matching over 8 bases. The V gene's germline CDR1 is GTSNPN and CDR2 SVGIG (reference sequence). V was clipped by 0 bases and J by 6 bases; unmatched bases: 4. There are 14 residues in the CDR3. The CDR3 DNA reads TGTGCCTGGAGTGTCGGACAGGGACTTCAGCCCCAGCATTTT. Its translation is CAWSVGQGLQPQHF. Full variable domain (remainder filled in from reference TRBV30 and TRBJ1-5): SQTIHQWPATLVQPVGSPLSLECTVEGTSNPNLYWYRQAAGRGLQLLFYSVGIGQISSEVPQNLSASRPQDRQFILSSKKLLLSDSGFYLCAWSVGQGLQPQHFGDGTRLSIL.

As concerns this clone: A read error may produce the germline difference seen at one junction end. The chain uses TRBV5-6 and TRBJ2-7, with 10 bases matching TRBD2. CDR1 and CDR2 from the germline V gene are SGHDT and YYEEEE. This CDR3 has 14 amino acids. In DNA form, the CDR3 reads TGTGCCAGCAGCTTGTTAGGGCTAGCGGGAGTTCAGTCCTTC. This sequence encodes CASSLLGLAGVQSF.

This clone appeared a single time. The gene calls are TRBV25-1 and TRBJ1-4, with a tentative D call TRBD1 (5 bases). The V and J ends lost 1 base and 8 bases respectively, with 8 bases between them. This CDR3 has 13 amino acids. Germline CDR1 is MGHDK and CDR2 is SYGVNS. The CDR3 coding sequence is TGTGCCAGCAGTGAATTTAACAGGGAAAAACTGTTTTTT. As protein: CASSEFNREKLFF.

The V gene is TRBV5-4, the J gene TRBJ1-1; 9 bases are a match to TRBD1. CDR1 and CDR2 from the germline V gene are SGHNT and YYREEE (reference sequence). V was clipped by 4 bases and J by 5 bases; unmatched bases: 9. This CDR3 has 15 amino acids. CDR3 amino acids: CASSADRGEGTEAFF. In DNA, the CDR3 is TGTGCCAGCAGCGCGGACAGGGGAGAAGGGACTGAAGCTTTCTTT.

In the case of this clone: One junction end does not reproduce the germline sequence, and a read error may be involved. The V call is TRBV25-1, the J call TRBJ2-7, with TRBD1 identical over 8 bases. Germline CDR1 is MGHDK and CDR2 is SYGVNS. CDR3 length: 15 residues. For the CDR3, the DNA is TGTGCCAGCAGTGGAGGACAGGGAGTCTCCGACGAGCAGTACTTC. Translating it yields CASSGGQGVSDEQYF.

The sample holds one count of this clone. The CDR3: CASSRRGNTEAFF. CDR3 bases: TGCGCCAGCAGCCGGAGGGGGAACACTGAAGCTTTCTTT. The gene calls are TRBV5-1 and TRBJ1-1; D might be TRBD1 (5 bases). CDR1 SGHRS and CDR2 YFSETQ come from the germline V gene. V was shortened by 4 bases and J by 1 base, with 8 bases between the two germline ends. The CDR3 runs to 13 residues.

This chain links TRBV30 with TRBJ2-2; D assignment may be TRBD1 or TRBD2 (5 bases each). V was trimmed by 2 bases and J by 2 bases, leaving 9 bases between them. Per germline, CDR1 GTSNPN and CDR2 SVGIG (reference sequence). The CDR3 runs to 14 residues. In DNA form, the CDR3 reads TGTGCCTGGAGTCGGGGCCTTAACACCGGGGAGCTGTTTTTT. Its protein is CAWSRGLNTGELFF. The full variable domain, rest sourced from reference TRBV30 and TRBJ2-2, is SQTIHQWPATLVQPVGSPLSLECTVEGTSNPNLYWYRQAAGRGLQLLFYSVGIGQISSEVPQNLSASRPQDRQFILSSKKLLLSDSGFYLCAWSRGLNTGELFFGEGSRLTVL.

In DNA form, the CDR3 reads TGTGCCAGCAGCTTAAGGCTAGCGGGAGCCTCCGAGCAGTTCTTC. This encodes CASSLRLAGASEQFF. The V gene is TRBV7-9, the J gene TRBJ2-1; 10 bases match TRBD2. The CDR3 covers 15 residues. V gave up 2 bases and J gave up 10 bases; unmatched junction bases: 8. Germline loops: CDR1 SEHNR, CDR2 FQNEAQ (reference sequence).

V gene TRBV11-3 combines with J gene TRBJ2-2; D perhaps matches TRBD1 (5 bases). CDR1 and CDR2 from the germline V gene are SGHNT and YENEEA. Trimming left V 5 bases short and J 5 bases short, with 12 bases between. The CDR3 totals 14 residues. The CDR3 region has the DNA TGTGCCAGCAGCCCAACTACAGGAACCGGGGAGCTGTTTTTT. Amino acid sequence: CASSPTTGTGELFF.

CDR3 sequence: CASSHFQAPSSYEQYF. The CDR3 nucleotides read TGCGCCAGCAGCCATTTTCAAGCACCCAGCTCCTACGAGCAGTACTTC. The chain couples TRBV4-1 to TRBJ2-7, with unresolved D. Trimming shortened V by 3 bases and J by 0 bases, and 15 bases separated the two germline ends. The CDR3 has 16 amino acids. From germline, CDR1 is MGHRA and CDR2 YSYEKL.

CDR3 in DNA: TGCAGCGTTGAAGATCAGCCCTCTGGGGATACGCAGTATTTT. Residues: CSVEDQPSGDTQYF. This chain links TRBV29-1 with TRBJ2-3, with unresolved D. V shed 0 bases and J shed 6 bases, with 13 bases lying between them. This CDR3 spans 14 amino acids. Germline V gene lookup returns CDR1 SQVTM and CDR2 ANQGSEA.

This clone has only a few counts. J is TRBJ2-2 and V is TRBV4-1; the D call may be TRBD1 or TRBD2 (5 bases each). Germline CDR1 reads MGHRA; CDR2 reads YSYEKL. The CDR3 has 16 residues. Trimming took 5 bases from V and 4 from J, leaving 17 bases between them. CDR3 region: CASSSHGGRGTGELFF. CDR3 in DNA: TGCGCCAGCAGCTCACATGGGGGAAGGGGCACCGGGGAGCTGTTTTTT.

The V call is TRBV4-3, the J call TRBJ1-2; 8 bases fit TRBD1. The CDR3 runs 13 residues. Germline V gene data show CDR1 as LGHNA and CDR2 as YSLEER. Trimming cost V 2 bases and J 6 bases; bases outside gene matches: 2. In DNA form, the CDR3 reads TGCGCCAGCAGCCAACGGACAGGGAATGGCTACACCTTC. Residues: CASSQRTGNGYTF.

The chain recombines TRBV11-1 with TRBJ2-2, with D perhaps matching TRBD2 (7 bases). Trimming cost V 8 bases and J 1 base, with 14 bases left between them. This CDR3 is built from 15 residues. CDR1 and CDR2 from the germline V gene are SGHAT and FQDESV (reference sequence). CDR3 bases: TGTGCCAGCGCCCGGGGGGACATGAACACCGGGGAGCTGTTTTTT. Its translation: CASARGDMNTGELFF. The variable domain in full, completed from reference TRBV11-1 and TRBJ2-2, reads EAEVAQSPRYKITEKSQAVAFWCDPISGHATLYWYRQILGQGPELLVQFQDESVVDDSQLPKDRFSAERLKGVDSTLKIQPAELGDSAMYLCASARGDMNTGELFFGEGSRLTVL.

The CDR3 DNA sequence: TGTGCCAGCTCACCACCTTACAACAGGTGGATGAGGGGCTACACCTTC. Translating it yields CASSPPYNRWMRGYTF. The V gene is TRBV18, the J gene TRBJ1-2, with D possibly matching TRBD1 (5 bases). Germline V CDR1 and CDR2: KGHSH, LQKENI. V was trimmed by 0 bases and J by 8 bases, leaving 19 bases between them. The CDR3 loop spans 16 amino acids.

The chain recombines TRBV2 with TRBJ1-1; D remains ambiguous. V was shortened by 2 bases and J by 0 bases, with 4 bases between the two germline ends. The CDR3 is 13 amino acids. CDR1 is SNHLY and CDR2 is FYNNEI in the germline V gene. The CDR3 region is CASSETLNTEAFF. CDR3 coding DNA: TGTGCCAGCAGTGAAACGCTGAACACTGAAGCTTTCTTT.

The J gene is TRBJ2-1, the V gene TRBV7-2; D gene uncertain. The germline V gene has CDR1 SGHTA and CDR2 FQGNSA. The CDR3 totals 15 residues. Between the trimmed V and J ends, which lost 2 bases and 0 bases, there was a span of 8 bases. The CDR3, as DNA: TGTGCCAGCAGCTTAAATAGCAACTCCTACAATGAGCAGTTCTTC. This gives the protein CASSLNSNSYNEQFF.